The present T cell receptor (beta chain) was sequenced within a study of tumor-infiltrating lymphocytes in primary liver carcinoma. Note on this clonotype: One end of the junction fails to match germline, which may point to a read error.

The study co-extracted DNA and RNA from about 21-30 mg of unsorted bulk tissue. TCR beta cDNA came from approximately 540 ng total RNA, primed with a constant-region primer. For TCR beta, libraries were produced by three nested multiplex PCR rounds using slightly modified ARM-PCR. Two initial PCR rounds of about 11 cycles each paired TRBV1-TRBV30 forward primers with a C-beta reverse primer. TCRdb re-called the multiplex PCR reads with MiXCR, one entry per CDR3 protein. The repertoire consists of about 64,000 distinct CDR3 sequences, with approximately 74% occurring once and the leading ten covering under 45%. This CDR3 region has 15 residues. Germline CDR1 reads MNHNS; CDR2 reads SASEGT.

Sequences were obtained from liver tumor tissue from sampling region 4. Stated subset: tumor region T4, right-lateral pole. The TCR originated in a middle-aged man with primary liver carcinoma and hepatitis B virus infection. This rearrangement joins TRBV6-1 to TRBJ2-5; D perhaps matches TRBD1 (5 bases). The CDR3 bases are TGTGCCATCAGTGATCCCCGACAGTGGGTAAGGGCCCAGTACTTC. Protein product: CAISDPRQWVRAQYF.